The clone carrying this T cell receptor (beta chain) was observed at least ten times. Its antigen is currently unknown. This sample was taken from a study of identical twins. V dropped 4 bases and J dropped 6 bases, with 7 bases sitting between them. This CDR3 comprises 12 residues. Points from the study as a whole: For monozygotic twins, models underestimated out-of-frame TCR alpha sharing.

TCRdb redid the calling of the 5' RACE reads with MiXCR, one entry per CDR3 protein. This table has some 600,000 distinct CDR3 sequences, about 7.6% appearing once. The data were also submitted as part of a second study, on yellow fever vaccine responses in identical twins. Turning to that study: On the reported evidence, twins' vaccine T cell responses seemed partly convergent and partly personalized.

This clonotype was sampled from a woman younger than 35 in good health. This rearrangement joins TRBV12-3 or TRBV12-4 to TRBJ2-1; D not resolved. Sequenced sample: PBMCs. CDR3: CASSSQRNEQFF. CDR3 nucleotides: TGTGCCAGCAGTTCGCAACGCAATGAGCAGTTCTTC.